This record concerns one T cell receptor beta chain sequence. The sample originates from a study of blood T cell repertoires in COVID-19. Study as a whole: COVID-19 samples collected from the United States, Italy and Spain covered acute and convalescent phases. The analysed material was cDNA or gDNA that came from T cells, B-cell-depleted T cells, or PBMCs.

Original processing notes: By means of reference gene primer amplification, nucleated cell counts were estimated. The repertoire was sequenced with immunoSEQ multiplex PCR; TCRdb's copy has only in-frame clones and lacks some. V and J calls and clone size follow that table, whereas D and trimming were derived from the DNA. The table includes about 210,000 clones, around 88% detected once. The CDR3 contains 13 residues. The V gene's germline CDR1 is SGHRS and CDR2 YFSETQ. The V and J ends lost 2 bases and 7 bases, in that order; junction bases with no gene match: 5. V usage is TRBV5-1 and J usage is TRBJ2-5; the match to TRBD1 covers 7 bases. This receptor was identified in a man aged 50-59 years with active or convalescent COVID-19. The sample was peripheral blood. The CDR3 protein is CASSLSQGVTQYF. The CDR3 bases are TGCGCCAGCAGCTTAAGTCAGGGGGTGACCCAGTACTTC. Variable domain in full (rest from reference TRBV5-1 and TRBJ2-5): KAGVTQTPRYLIKTRGQQVTLSCSPISGHRSVSWYQQTPGQGLQFLFEYFSETQRNKGNFPGRFSGRQFSNSRSEMNVSTLELGDSALYLCASSLSQGVTQYFGPGTRLLVL.